This T cell receptor beta chain was captured by sequencing in a study of beta chain features in type 1 diabetes. About the study: Cells sorted and examined across all samples totaled roughly 100,000,000.

Study results and caveats: Researchers report that Type 1 diabetes patients had moderately but significantly shorter TCRB CDR3s across all four CD4+ subsets.

Since all of the isolated RNA was reverse transcribed, expressed TCRB transcripts were what got sequenced. Naive, central memory and regulatory T cell samples produced a mean of roughly 3.9 million reads. Assay: immunoSEQ multiplex PCR; the TCRdb copy retains only in-frame clones and omits some. The sample has 680,000 or so clones, around 15% seen once. Germline-derived CDR1 and CDR2 are DFQATT and SNEGSKA (reference sequence). The germline V and J ends were trimmed by 5 bases and 5 bases, with 9 bases remaining between them. The CDR3 runs to 11 residues. Purity of each sorted population was above 98%. A remark on this clone: Antigen unknown.

Sequencing was carried out using naive CD4+ T cells from blood. This chain joins TRBV20-1 and TRBJ1-2; D gene unclear. The TCR was taken from a man aged 18-30 years with type 1 diabetes. The CDR3, as DNA: TGCAGTGCTCCCAAAGAGTATGGCTACACCTTC. Protein: CSAPKEYGYTF.